This T cell receptor beta chain was recovered during a study of T cell changes during pregnancy in multiple sclerosis. The method was immunoSEQ multiplex PCR; TCRdb's version includes in-frame clones alone and lacks a portion of them. The sample lists 20,000 to 25,000 clones, approximately 90% occurring once. The CDR3 has 19 residues. From germline, CDR1 is SQVTM and CDR2 ANQGSEA. Trimming removed 1 base from V and 9 bases from J; junction bases left unmatched: 17. The chain links TRBV29-1 to TRBJ2-1; 14 nucleotides agree with TRBD2. The receptor comes from a female donor in good health, enrolled as a control in a pregnancy study. The input for sequencing was CD8+ T cells from peripheral blood mononuclear cells, taken in the second trimester of pregnancy. DNA for the CDR3: TGCAGCGTTGAAGGTCAATACGTTTCCGGGACTAGCGGGAGCTTTGAGCAGTTCTTC. Translated: CSVEGQYVSGTSGSFEQFF.